The 21 T cell receptor beta chains below come from one sample, sequenced in a study of blood T cell repertoires in COVID-19. Measured with immunoSEQ multiplex PCR; TCRdb has only the in-frame clones, and not every one. The sample yields about 300,000 clones, roughly 86% seen once. The sequencing input was peripheral blood. The receptors come from a woman under 40 with COVID-19, enrolled during active disease.

The chain couples TRBV27 to TRBJ1-5; 10 nucleotides agree with TRBD1. The CDR3 loop spans 15 amino acids. CDR1 MNHEY and CDR2 SMNVEV come from the germline V gene (reference sequence). Losses at the gene ends were 6 bases for V and 6 bases for J; bases not matched to a gene: 8. The CDR3: CASSPAGQGRQPQHF. The CDR3 DNA follows: TGTGCCAGCAGCCCAGCGGGACAGGGGCGTCAGCCCCAGCATTTT.

The chain carries TRBV2 and TRBJ1-6; a weak D match, TRBD1 (6 bases). V lost 1 base to trimming and J lost 9 bases, with 10 bases between them. The CDR3 has 14 amino acids. Germline assignment: CDR1 SNHLY and CDR2 FYNNEI. The CDR3 DNA reads as TGTGCCAGCAGTGAAGAGGGGGAAAGTTCACCCCTCCACTTT. Its protein product is CASSEEGESSPLHF.

The J gene is TRBJ2-7, the V gene TRBV27; possibly TRBD1 for D (5 bases). CDR3 size: 13 residues. Trimming stripped 4 bases from V and 2 bases from J, with 9 bases between. CDR1 is MNHEY, CDR2 SMNVEV, per germline (reference sequence). CDR3 in DNA: TGTGCCAGCAGTTGGGCAGGGACCTACGAGCAGTACTTC. Translated: CASSWAGTYEQYF.

The J gene is TRBJ1-1, the V gene TRBV6-5; no firm D call. CDR1 is MNHEY, CDR2 SVGAGI, per germline. V gave up 7 bases and J gave up 4 bases, with 19 bases separating them. The CDR3 is 15 residues long. The CDR3 region has the DNA TGTGCCAGCACCCCCGAGGTTGGCCGTTCCACTGAAGCTTTCTTT. Residues: CASTPEVGRSTEAFF.

The chain uses TRBV30 and TRBJ1-5; no firm D call. CDR1 is GTSNPN and CDR2 is SVGIG in the germline V gene (reference sequence). CDR3 length: 14 amino acids. Trimming left V 0 bases short and J 3 bases short, with 9 bases between. This CDR3 reads CAWSVGSDNQPQHF. The CDR3, as DNA: TGTGCCTGGAGTGTCGGTAGCGACAATCAGCCCCAGCATTTT.

The chain combines TRBV7-2 with TRBJ2-3; 7 positions agree with TRBD2. The V gene's germline CDR1 is SGHTA and CDR2 FQGNSA. With V trimmed by 1 base and J by 2 bases, 3 bases remained unmatched. This CDR3 comprises 15 residues. CDR3 in DNA: TGTGCCAGCAGCTTAGATAGCGGGCTCACAGATACGCAGTATTTT. Protein: CASSLDSGLTDTQYF.

The V call is TRBV11-3, the J call TRBJ1-3; possibly TRBD1 for D (5 bases). The CDR3 loop spans 15 amino acids. Trimming took off 7 bases at V and 0 bases at J, with 13 bases between the two ends. Germline V CDR1 and CDR2: SGHNT, YENEEA. CDR3 region: CASTGGKRSGNTIYF. The CDR3 DNA reads TGTGCCAGCACGGGGGGGAAACGCTCTGGAAACACCATATATTTT.

The CDR3 DNA follows: TGTGCCAGCAGCTTAGCGAGGGCATTTGAAGAGACCCAGTACTTC. Residues: CASSLARAFEETQYF. The chain carries TRBV7-2 and TRBJ2-5; D possibly corresponds to TRBD2 (5 bases). This CDR3 comprises 15 residues. The germline gives CDR1 SGHTA, CDR2 FQGNSA. V lost 0 bases and J 3 bases, leaving 11 bases between the germline ends. Supplemented by reference TRBV7-2 and TRBJ2-5, the full variable domain reads GAGVSQSPSNKVTEKGKDVELRCDPISGHTALYWYRQSLGQGLEFLIYFQGNSAPDKSGLPSDRFSAERTGGSVSTLTIQRTQQEDSAVYLCASSLARAFEETQYFGPGTRLLVL.

V usage is TRBV11-3 and J usage is TRBJ1-3, with TRBD1 as a possible D gene (6 bases). This CDR3 has 17 amino acids. V lost 1 base and J lost 1, with 14 bases in between. Germline V CDR1 and CDR2: SGHNT, YENEEA. This CDR3 is CASSLVDRHLSGNTIYF. The CDR3 bases are TGTGCCAGCAGCTTAGTCGACAGGCATTTATCTGGAAACACCATATATTTT.

The rearrangement joins TRBV9 to TRBJ2-5; maybe TRBD2 (6 bases). Between the trimmed V and J ends, which lost 0 bases and 7 bases, there was a span of 13 bases. The germline gives CDR1 SGDLS, CDR2 YYNGEE. The CDR3 spans 14 residues. CDR3 DNA sequence: TGTGCCAGCAGCGTAGGTCGGGGGATAGCGACCCAGTACTTC. This sequence encodes CASSVGRGIATQYF.

The chain is built from TRBV29-1 and TRBJ2-3; D is possibly TRBD2 (6 bases). The V end was cut by 2 bases, the J end by 1 base, with 7 bases between. This CDR3 region has 13 residues. Germline CDR1 reads SQVTM; CDR2 reads ANQGSEA. Here the CDR3 DNA reads TGCAGCGTTGAAACGGGGGGCACAGATACGCAGTATTTT. Its translation is CSVETGGTDTQYF.

V is TRBV5-4 and J is TRBJ1-1, with no clear D. CDR1 is SGHNT and CDR2 is YYREEE in the germline V gene (reference sequence). The length of the CDR3 is 13 residues. The V end was cut by 2 bases, the J end by 0 bases, with 5 bases between. The CDR3 loop is CASSFSLNTEAFF. In DNA form, the CDR3 reads TGTGCCAGCAGCTTCTCCTTGAACACTGAAGCTTTCTTT.

V and J are TRBV27 and TRBJ1-5; a possible D gene is TRBD1 (5 bases). Looked up from germline, CDR1 is MNHEY and CDR2 is SMNVEV (reference sequence). The CDR3 consists of 14 residues. V lost 3 bases and J 5 bases, leaving 11 bases between the germline ends. This chain's CDR3 is CASSFSRGDQPQHF. In nucleotides, the CDR3 is TGTGCCAGCAGTTTCAGTCGGGGGGATCAGCCCCAGCATTTT.

The chain employs TRBV9 and TRBJ2-7; the D is unclear. The V gene lost 4 bases and the J gene lost 0 bases, with 5 bases spanning the gap. The CDR3 extends over 12 amino acids. Germline-derived CDR1 and CDR2 are SGDLS and YYNGEE. The CDR3 region has the DNA TGTGCCAGCAGCTCCCACTCCTACGAGCAGTACTTC. This gives the protein CASSSHSYEQYF.

This chain connects TRBV5-5 to TRBJ1-1; D is undetermined. With 2 bases removed from V and 7 bases from J, the gap between germline ends came to 9 bases. This CDR3 has 12 amino acids. Looked up from germline, CDR1 is SGHKS and CDR2 is YYEKEE (reference sequence). The CDR3 region is CASSFGEDEAFF. CDR3 DNA sequence: TGTGCCAGCAGCTTTGGAGAGGATGAAGCTTTCTTT.

This clone was detected a few times. This chain joins TRBV30 and TRBJ2-7, with a possible D match to TRBD1 (6 bases). V was shortened by 2 bases and J by 1 base, with 12 bases between the two germline ends. This CDR3 is built from 14 residues. CDR1 and CDR2 from the germline V gene are GTSNPN and SVGIG (reference sequence). Written as DNA, the CDR3 is TGTGCCTGGAGTCCCAGGGGCATGTCCTACGAGCAGTACTTC. Amino acids: CAWSPRGMSYEQYF.

V gene TRBV4-1 combines with J gene TRBJ2-5; 8 nucleotides line up with TRBD1. This CDR3 spans 17 amino acids. V lost 3 bases to trimming and J lost 0 bases; unmatched junction nucleotides: 9. CDR1 is MGHRA, CDR2 YSYEKL, per germline. The CDR3 loop reads CASSHPQQGVYQETQYF. The CDR3 nucleotides read TGCGCCAGCAGCCATCCCCAACAGGGGGTCTACCAAGAGACCCAGTACTTC.

J is TRBJ1-2 and V is TRBV29-1; D might be TRBD1 (5 bases). CDR3 length equals 11 residues. Germline CDR1 reads SQVTM; CDR2 reads ANQGSEA. Trimming left V 6 bases short and J 7 bases short, with 12 bases between. CDR3 bases: TGCAGCGTGAACGCCGGGGGTGGCTACACCTTC. Protein sequence: CSVNAGGGYTF.

The V and J genes are TRBV11-3 and TRBJ2-5; D perhaps matches TRBD1 (5 bases). Per germline, CDR1 SGHNT and CDR2 YENEEA. This CDR3 region has 14 residues. The ends were cut back, 5 bases at V and 5 bases at J, with 15 bases in the middle. Here the CDR3 reads CASSTATGWETQYF. DNA for the CDR3: TGTGCCAGCAGCACCGCCACAGGTTGGGAGACCCAGTACTTC.

The chain is built from TRBV11-3 and TRBJ2-7; D remains unclear. Trimming pared 4 bases from V and 3 bases from J, leaving 10 bases between. Germline CDR1 is SGHNT and CDR2 is YENEEA. The CDR3 has 13 residues. The DNA for the CDR3 is TGTGCCAGCAGCTACTTGTCAGGCTACGAGCAGTACTTC. It codes for CASSYLSGYEQYF.

The V call is TRBV24-1, the J call TRBJ2-6, with 7 nucleotides matching TRBD1. Trimming at V came to 5 bases and at J to 2 bases, leaving 2 bases not matched to a gene. This CDR3 has 15 amino acids. Per germline, CDR1 KGHDR and CDR2 SFDVKD. This chain's CDR3 is CATSAGGTGANVLTF. DNA for the CDR3: TGTGCCACCAGTGCAGGGGGTACTGGGGCCAACGTCCTGACTTTC.